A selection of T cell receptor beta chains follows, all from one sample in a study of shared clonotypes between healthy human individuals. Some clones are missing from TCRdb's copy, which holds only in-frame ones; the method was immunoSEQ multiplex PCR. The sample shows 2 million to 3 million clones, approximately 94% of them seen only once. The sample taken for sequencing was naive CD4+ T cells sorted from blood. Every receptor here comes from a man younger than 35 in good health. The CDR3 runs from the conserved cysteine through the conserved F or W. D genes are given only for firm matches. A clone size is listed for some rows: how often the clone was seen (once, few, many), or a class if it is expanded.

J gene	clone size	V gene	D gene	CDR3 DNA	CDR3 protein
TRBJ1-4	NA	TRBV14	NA	TGTGCCAGCAGCCCCCTTGGAGCGACTAATGAAAAACTGTTTTTT	CASSPLGATNEKLFF
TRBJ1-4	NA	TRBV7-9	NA	TGTGCCAGCAGCTGGGGCGCCGAAAAACTGTTTTTT	CASSWGAEKLFF
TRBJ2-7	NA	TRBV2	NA	TGTGCCAGCAGTTTAGACAGGGAGCAGTACTTC	CASSLDREQYF
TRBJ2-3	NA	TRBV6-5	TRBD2	TGTGCCAGCAGCCGGAGCGGGGGGGCAGAAGATACGCAGTATTTT	CASSRSGGAEDTQYF
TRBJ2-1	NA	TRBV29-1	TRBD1	TGCAGCGTTGAAGGCCTCCGTTTCGACAGGGGGTCAAATGAGCAGTTCTTC	CSVEGLRFDRGSNEQFF
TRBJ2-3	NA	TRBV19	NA	TGTGCCAGTAGGGAGGCGGGAAGAGGGACAGATACGCAGTATTTT	CASREAGRGTDTQYF
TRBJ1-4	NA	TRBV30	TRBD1	TGTGCCTGGACTTCTAGACCAGGGACAGGGGGGTTCGGTAATGAAAAACTGTTTTTT	CAWTSRPGTGGFGNEKLFF
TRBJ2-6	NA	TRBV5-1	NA	TGCGCCAGCAGCTTGGAAGGTACTGGGGCCAACGTCCTGACTTTC	CASSLEGTGANVLTF
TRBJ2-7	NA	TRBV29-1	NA	TGCAGCGTTGAAGGGACGGGGGGCCCCGAGCAGTACTTC	CSVEGTGGPEQYF
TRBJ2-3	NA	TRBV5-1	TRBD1	TGCGCCAGCAGCTTGGCGCAGGGGGCACGGGATACGCAGTATTTT	CASSLAQGARDTQYF
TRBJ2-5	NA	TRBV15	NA	TGTGCCACCAGCAGAGAGATAAGGCGGGGCCTCCAAGAGACCCAGTACTTC	CATSREIRRGLQETQYF
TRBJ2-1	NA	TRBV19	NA	TGTGCCAGTAGTATCCTTTTCGAGGGGGATGAGCAGTTCTTC	CASSILFEGDEQFF
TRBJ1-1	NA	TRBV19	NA	TGTGCCAGTAGTATAGGAATCAGGCTGACGAACACTGAAGCTTTCTTT	CASSIGIRLTNTEAFF
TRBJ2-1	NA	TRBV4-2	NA	TGTGCCAGCAGCCAAGAGTCTTGGAATGAGCAGTTCTTC	CASSQESWNEQFF
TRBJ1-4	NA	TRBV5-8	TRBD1	TGTGCCAGCAGCTTGGGACAGGGAGGCGAAAAACTGTTTTTT	CASSLGQGGEKLFF
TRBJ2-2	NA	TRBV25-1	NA	TGTGCCAGCAGTGAATCCATGATGAGGGCCGGGGAGCTGTTTTTT	CASSESMMRAGELFF
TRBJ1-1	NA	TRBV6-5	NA	TGTGCCAGCAGTCGGGACGGGAACACTGAAGCTTTCTTT	CASSRDGNTEAFF
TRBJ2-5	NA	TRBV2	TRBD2	TGTGCCAGCAGTGACACTAGCGGGGGGGCAGAGACCCAGTACTTC	CASSDTSGGAETQYF
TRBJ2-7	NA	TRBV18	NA	TGTGCCAGCTCACCAAGCACAGGGCCCTACGAGCAGTACTTC	CASSPSTGPYEQYF
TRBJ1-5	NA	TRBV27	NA	TGTGCCAGCAGCCTCGGCCCCCCCCCGGGAAAGGGACTAATCGGGCCCCAGCATTTT	CASSLGPPPGKGLIGPQHF
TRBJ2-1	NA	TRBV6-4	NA	TGTGCCAGCAGTGACTCGAGAGTTAGTGAGCAGTTCTTC	CASSDSRVSEQFF
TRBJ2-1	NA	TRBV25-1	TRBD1	TGTGCCAGCAGTGGGACAGGGACGGTAAGTGAGCAGTTCTTC	CASSGTGTVSEQFF
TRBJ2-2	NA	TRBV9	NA	TGTGCCAGCAGCCCGCAGGGGCTGAACACCGGGGAGCTGTTTTTT	CASSPQGLNTGELFF
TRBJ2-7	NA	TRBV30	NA	TGTGCCTTGTGGGGGCAAGGGTTCTACGAGCAGTACTTC	CALWGQGFYEQYF
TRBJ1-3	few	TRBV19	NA	TGTGCCAGTAGCCCGGGGAGTGCTGGAAACACCATATATTTT	CASSPGSAGNTIYF
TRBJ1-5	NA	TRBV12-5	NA	TGTGCTAGTGGTTTGGCAAACGGGGGGCAGCCCCAGCATTTT	CASGLANGGQPQHF
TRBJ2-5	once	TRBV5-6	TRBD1	TGTGCCAGCAGGCGGGACAGGGGAGAGACCCAGTACTTC	CASRRDRGETQYF
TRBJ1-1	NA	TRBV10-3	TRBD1	TGTGCCATCAGGGGGGGACAGCGGAACACTGAAGCTTTCTTT	CAIRGGQRNTEAFF
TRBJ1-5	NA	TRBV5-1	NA	TGCGCCAGCAGCTTGGAGGGGTCAGGGACGGGTCAGCCCCAGCATTTT	CASSLEGSGTGQPQHF
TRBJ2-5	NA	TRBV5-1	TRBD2	TGCGCCAGCAGCCCAACTAGCGGACAAGAGACCCAGTACTTC	CASSPTSGQETQYF
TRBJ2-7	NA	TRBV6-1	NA	TGTGCCAGCAGTGAAGGTCCCATATGGTCTGTACCTGGAGCCGAGCAGTACTTC	CASSEGPIWSVPGAEQYF
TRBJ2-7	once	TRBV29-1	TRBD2	TGCAGCGTTCGGACTAGTTCCTACGAGCAGTACTTC	CSVRTSSYEQYF
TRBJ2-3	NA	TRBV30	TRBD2	TGTGCCTGGGGAACGACTAGCGGGATAAGCACAGATACGCAGTATTTT	CAWGTTSGISTDTQYF
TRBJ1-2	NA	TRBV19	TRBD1	TGTGCCAGTACAAGTAACAGGGGGATCATCTATGGCTACACCTTC	CASTSNRGIIYGYTF
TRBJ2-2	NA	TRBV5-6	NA	TGTGCCAGCAGCTTGGCCCCGACCGGGGAGCTGTTTTTT	CASSLAPTGELFF
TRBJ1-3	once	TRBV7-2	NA	TGTGCCAGCAGCTTAGGGTGGGGGGCCTCCTCAAACTCTGGAAACACCATATATTTT	CASSLGWGASSNSGNTIYF
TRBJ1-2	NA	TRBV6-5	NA	TGTGCCAGCAGTTACGAAGCCAGGGGTTATGGCTACACCTTC	CASSYEARGYGYTF
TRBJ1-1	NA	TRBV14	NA	TGTGCCAGCAGCCAAGTAGGAGGGGGGGACACTGAAGCTTTCTTT	CASSQVGGGDTEAFF
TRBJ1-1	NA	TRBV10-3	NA	TGTGCCATCATGGGGGTGCTGAACACTGAAGCTTTCTTT	CAIMGVLNTEAFF
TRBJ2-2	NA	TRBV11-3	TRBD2	TGTGCCAGCAGCCCGGGACTAGCAGCGAACACCGGGGAGCTGTTTTTT	CASSPGLAANTGELFF
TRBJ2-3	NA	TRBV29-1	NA	TGCAGCGTAGCGGTGGGGGCAGATACGCAGTATTTT	CSVAVGADTQYF
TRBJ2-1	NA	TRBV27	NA	TGTGCCAGCAAACGCACTGGGTACAATGAGCAGTTCTTC	CASKRTGYNEQFF